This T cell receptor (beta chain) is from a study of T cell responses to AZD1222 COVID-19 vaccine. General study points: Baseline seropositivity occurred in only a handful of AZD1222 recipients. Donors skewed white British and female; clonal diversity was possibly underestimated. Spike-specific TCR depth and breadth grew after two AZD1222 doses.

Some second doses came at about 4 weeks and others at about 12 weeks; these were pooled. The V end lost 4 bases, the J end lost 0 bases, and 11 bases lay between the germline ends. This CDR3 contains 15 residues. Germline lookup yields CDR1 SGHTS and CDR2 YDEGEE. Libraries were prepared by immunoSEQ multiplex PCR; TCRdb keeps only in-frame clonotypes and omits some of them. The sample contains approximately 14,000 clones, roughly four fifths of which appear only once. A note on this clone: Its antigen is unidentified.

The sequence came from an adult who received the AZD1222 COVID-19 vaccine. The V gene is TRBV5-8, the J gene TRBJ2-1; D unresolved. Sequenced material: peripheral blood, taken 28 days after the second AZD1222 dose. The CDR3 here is CASSRLWDSYNEQFF. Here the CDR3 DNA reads TGTGCCAGCAGCCGTCTTTGGGACTCCTACAATGAGCAGTTCTTC.